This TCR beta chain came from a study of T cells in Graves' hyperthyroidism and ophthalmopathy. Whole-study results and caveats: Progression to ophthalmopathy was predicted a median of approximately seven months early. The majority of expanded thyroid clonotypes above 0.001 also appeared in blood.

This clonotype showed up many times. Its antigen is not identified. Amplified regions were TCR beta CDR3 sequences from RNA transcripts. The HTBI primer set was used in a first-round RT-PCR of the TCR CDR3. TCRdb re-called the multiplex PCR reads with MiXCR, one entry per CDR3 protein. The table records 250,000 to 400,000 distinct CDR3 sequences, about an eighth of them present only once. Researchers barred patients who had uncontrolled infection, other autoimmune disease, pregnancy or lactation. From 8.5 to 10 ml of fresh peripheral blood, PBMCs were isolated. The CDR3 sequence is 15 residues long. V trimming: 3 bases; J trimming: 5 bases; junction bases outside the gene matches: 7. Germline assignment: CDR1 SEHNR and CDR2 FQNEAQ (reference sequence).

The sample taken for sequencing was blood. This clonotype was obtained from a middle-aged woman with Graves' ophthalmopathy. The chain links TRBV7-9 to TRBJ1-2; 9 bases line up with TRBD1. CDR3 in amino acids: CASSFGTGILYGYTF. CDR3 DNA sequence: TGTGCCAGCAGCTTTGGGACAGGGATTCTTTATGGCTACACCTTC.